The sequence of this TCR beta chain was determined in a study of blood T cell repertoires in COVID-19 (TCRdb year 2020). Notes on the research overall: The collaborator samples originated in the United States, Italy and Spain and spanned the acute and convalescent phases of COVID-19. The dataset comprised deeply sampled blood TCRbeta repertoires from subjects exposed to, actively infected with, or recovered from COVID-19. The prospective study material was composed of cDNA or gDNA derived from T cells, B-cell-depleted T cells, or PBMCs. Nearly every sample came with metadata listing a de-identified subject ID, COVID-19 status, age in years and sex. A freely available public database, intended as a resource for researchers studying the immune response to SARS-CoV-2, is where the repertoires were released. Samples were obtained from the ongoing ImmuneRACE study (first 160 participants) and from 1,254 subjects provided by 6 global collaborators. Where available, HLA class I and class II types were obtained from metadata supplied by the sample provider rather than from assay-based typing.

Notes on this clone: Its recognized antigen is unknown. Base qualities are not provided; no much larger clone lies one nucleotide away.

The trim is 2 bases for V and 6 bases for J, with a gap of 12 bases between the germline ends. Based on the germline V gene, the CDR1 and CDR2 sequences are MGHRA and YSYEKL. The CDR3 holds 14 amino acids from the cysteine to the phenylalanine. Here the CDR3 DNA is all that survives: 42 bases in frame from base 1. The study at large found these results: The amount of clinical and demographic metadata varied by source and participant and was provided uncurated.

The collaborating institutions used their own protocols to collect whole blood in K2EDTA tubes. For TCRbeta analysis, collaborators shipped samples as frozen whole blood, isolated PBMCs, or DNA extracted from either of those sample types. TCRbeta CDR3 regions were amplified from genomic DNA by means of the immunoSEQ Assay, a bias-controlled multiplex PCR. The authors processed their data as follows. The number of nucleated cells in each sample was estimated from the amplification of reference gene primers within the assay. To quantify the absolute abundance of each unique TCRbeta CDR3 rearrangement, sequence reads were collapsed and filtered. For each sample, productive Simpson clonality was calculated as the square root of Simpson's diversity index across productive rearrangements. TCRdb holds this immuneACCESS table with in-frame rearrangements only. Some clones are missing; in checked studies, unresolved V genes explain under half, and the rest has no known cause. V and J calls and clone size are as listed in that table; D and trimming were resolved from the DNA. The sample table shows some 98,000 clones, and 80% to 90% are seen once. The ten largest clones capture 20% to 30% of the sample.

In this chain, TRBV4-1 is recombined with TRBJ2-3; perhaps TRBD1 is the D gene, with 6 bases matching. The receptor's source is a man in his 60s with acute or convalescent COVID-19. The specimen sequenced was peripheral blood. The bases read TGCGCCAGCAGCCAAAGGGGAGACAGGGATACGCAGTATTTT. It translates to CASSQRGDRDTQYF.